This T cell receptor beta chain is from a study of cytomegalovirus exposure and HLA in healthy donors. Study conclusions and caveats: Presence/absence analyses treated sequencing depth as roughly uniform across donors. Through in vitro validation, three CMV-associated chains were shown to be specific for CMV antigens. Cytomegalovirus association was listed for 164 TCR beta chains.

This clone is a singleton in its sample. Its antigen remains unknown. Vbeta (60) and Jbeta (13) primers were used in the PCR. TCRdb keeps only in-frame clones here, not all; method: immunoSEQ multiplex PCR. Counted here are roughly 140,000 clones, approximately 78% occurring once; the ten biggest clones make up 6.2%. J lost 3 bases, V lost 2 bases, and 7 bases had no gene match. The CDR3 has 15 residues. The germline CDR1 and CDR2 sequences are SGHDN and FVKESK. The rearrangement uses TRBV14 and TRBJ2-7, with 7 bases fitting TRBD2. The sample was PBMCs. This TCR came from a woman aged 40 to 55 in good health and CMV-seropositive. The CDR3 DNA reads TGTGCCAGCAGCCAACTATCCAGCGGGAACTACGAGCAGTACTTC. Translating it yields CASSQLSSGNYEQYF.